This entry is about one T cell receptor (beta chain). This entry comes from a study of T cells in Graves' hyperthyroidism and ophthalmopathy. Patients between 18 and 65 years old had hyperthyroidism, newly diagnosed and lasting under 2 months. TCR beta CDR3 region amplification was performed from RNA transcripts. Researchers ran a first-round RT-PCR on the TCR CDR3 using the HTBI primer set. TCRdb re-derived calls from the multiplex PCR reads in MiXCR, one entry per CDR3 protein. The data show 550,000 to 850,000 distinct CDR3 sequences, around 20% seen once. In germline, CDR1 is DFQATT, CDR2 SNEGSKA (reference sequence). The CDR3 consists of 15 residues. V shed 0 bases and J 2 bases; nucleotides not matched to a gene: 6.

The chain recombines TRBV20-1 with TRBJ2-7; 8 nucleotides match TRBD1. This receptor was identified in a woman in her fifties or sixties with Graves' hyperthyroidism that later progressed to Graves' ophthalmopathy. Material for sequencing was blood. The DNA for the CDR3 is TGCAGTGCTAGAGACAGGCCAGGGGGCCCCTACGAGCAGTACTTC. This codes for CSARDRPGGPYEQYF.